These 21 T cell receptor beta chains originate from one sample sequenced in a study of OX40 agonist ivuxolimab in advanced cancers. Library preparation employed the immunoSEQ multiplex PCR assay. The table was pulled from immuneACCESS by TCRdb, which kept in-frame rearrangements only. Such tables lose some clones; where checked, under half of the loss comes from unresolved V genes, and the rest has no known cause. The sample has over 30,000 clones on record, roughly 82% of them singletons. The ten top clones hold 1.9% of the sample. The sample consisted of CD4+ or CD8+ T cells sorted from blood, taken in a trial of the OX40 agonist ivuxolimab. The receptors derive from an adult with an advanced solid tumor such as melanoma, head and neck, liver or kidney cancer.

The chain employs TRBV7-2 and TRBJ2-5; TRBD1 agrees at 10 bases. In germline, CDR1 is SGHTA, CDR2 FQGNSA. This CDR3 has 16 amino acids. J was trimmed by 5 bases and V by 2 bases; bases with no gene match: 8. The CDR3 protein is CASSLPRDRGVETQYF. CDR3 in DNA: TGTGCCAGCAGCTTACCCCGGGACAGGGGTGTGGAGACCCAGTACTTC.

In DNA form, the CDR3 reads TGTGCCAGCAGTGAGACTGCTCGGTCGGGGGCCAACGTCCTGACTTTC. This encodes CASSETARSGANVLTF. The chain employs TRBV2 and TRBJ2-6; no firm D call. CDR1 SNHLY and CDR2 FYNNEI come from the germline V gene. CDR3 size: 16 residues. Trimming removed 3 bases at V and 4 bases at J, with 13 bases between.

This chain links TRBV6-5 with TRBJ2-5; D is unclear. Looked up from germline, CDR1 is MNHEY and CDR2 is SVGAGI. V shed 4 bases and J shed 4 bases, with 13 bases lying between them. CDR3 length: 14 residues. The CDR3 sequence is CASSSLGESETQYF. The CDR3 nucleotides read TGTGCCAGCAGTTCCCTTGGGGAATCAGAGACCCAGTACTTC.

The chain has TRBV7-9 and TRBJ2-5; D call uncertain. The J call is in doubt because the DNA end fits TRBJ2-7 better. Germline-derived CDR1 and CDR2 are SEHNR and FQNEAQ (reference sequence). The CDR3 runs to 13 residues. As DNA, the CDR3 is TGTGCCAGCAGCTTAAACCGTGGCTACGAGCAGTACTTC. It specifies CASSLNRGYEQYF.

This clone was counted only a few times. The CDR3 nucleotides read TGTGCCAGCGGAATTTTCAGGACGAGCTACGAGCAGTACTTC. Translation: CASGIFRTSYEQYF. The V and J genes are TRBV7-2 and TRBJ2-7; D ambiguous. Trimming pared 8 bases from V and 3 bases from J, leaving 17 bases between. The CDR3 contains 14 residues. CDR1 and CDR2 (germline): SGHTA, FQGNSA.

The genes are TRBV10-1 and TRBJ2-2; the D is unclear. There are 13 residues in the CDR3. Germline V gives CDR1 WNHNN, CDR2 SYGVQD (reference sequence). V was clipped by 10 bases and J by 4 bases, with 13 bases between them. CDR3 sequence reads: CATSRVGTGELFF. As DNA, the CDR3 is TGCGCCACCAGCCGGGTTGGCACCGGGGAGCTGTTTTTT.

This chain joins TRBV6-4 and TRBJ2-3; D is unresolved. From germline, CDR1 is MRHNA and CDR2 SNTAGT. This CDR3 comprises 13 residues. Deletions cut 8 bases from V and 4 bases from J, with 13 bases between. In nucleotides, the CDR3 is TGTGCCAGCGTTTCCCCGGTAGCAGATACGCAGTATTTT. It codes for CASVSPVADTQYF.

The CDR3 DNA sequence: TGTGCCAGCAGAACCGCTGGTGGGTTTACCACCGGGGAGCTGTTTTTT. Residues: CASRTAGGFTTGELFF. The chain employs TRBV28 and TRBJ2-2, with no clear D. Germline V gives CDR1 MDHEN, CDR2 SYDVKM. The length of the CDR3 is 16 residues. Trimming stripped 6 bases from V and 4 bases from J, with 18 bases between.

This chain uses TRBV7-8 with TRBJ2-4, with a weak D call TRBD2 (7 bases). This CDR3 region has 12 residues. Germline loops: CDR1 SGHVS, CDR2 FQNEAQ. V shed 4 bases and J shed 13 bases, with 14 bases lying between them. Here the CDR3 reads CASSYGGGLQYF. CDR3 in DNA: TGTGCCAGCAGCTATGGGGGGGGCCTCCAGTACTTC.

The V and J genes are TRBV5-4 and TRBJ2-1, with 9 bases matching TRBD2. The J segment lost 3 bases and the V segment lost 0 bases, leaving 4 bases of the junction unmatched. The CDR3 is made up of 16 amino acids. CDR1 SGHNT and CDR2 YYREEE come from the germline V gene (reference sequence). CDR3 amino acids: CASSLGGTSYYNEQFF. The CDR3 nucleotides read TGTGCCAGCAGCTTGGGTGGGACTAGCTACTACAATGAGCAGTTCTTC.

The rearrangement joins TRBV6-1 to TRBJ1-2, with a tentative D call TRBD1 (6 bases). Germline values: CDR1 MNHNS, CDR2 SASEGT. V lost 5 bases and J 4 bases, leaving 11 bases between the germline ends. The CDR3 is 13 residues long. CDR3 in DNA: TGTGCCAGCAGTTCTACAGGGTTCTATGGCTACACCTTC. Protein: CASSSTGFYGYTF.

The rearrangement links TRBV28 to TRBJ1-5; perhaps TRBD1 as D (6 bases). V was pared by 3 bases and J by 4 bases, with 13 bases between. The CDR3 extends over 15 amino acids. Germline V gene lookup returns CDR1 MDHEN and CDR2 SYDVKM. CDR3 region: CASSFSGGRNQPQHF. Written as DNA, the CDR3 is TGTGCCAGCAGTTTCTCGGGGGGCAGGAATCAGCCCCAGCATTTT. Using reference TRBV28 and TRBJ1-5 for the parts outside the CDR3, the full variable domain is DVKVTQSSRYLVKRTGEKVFLECVQDMDHENMFWYRQDPGLGLRLIYFSYDVKMKEKGDIPEGYSVSREKKERFSLILESASTNQTSMYLCASSFSGGRNQPQHFGDGTRLSIL.

V and J are TRBV27 and TRBJ2-7; D unresolved. V shed 2 bases and J shed 3 bases, with 2 bases lying between them. Germline lookup yields CDR1 MNHEY and CDR2 SMNVEV (reference sequence). The CDR3 contains 11 residues. The CDR3 DNA follows: TGTGCCAGCAGTTTAGGCTACGAGCAGTACTTC. Encoded protein: CASSLGYEQYF.

The V call is TRBV11-2, the J call TRBJ1-2, with D possibly matching TRBD1 (5 bases). The CDR3 loop spans 15 amino acids. Germline V CDR1 and CDR2: SGHAT, FQNNGV. The V gene lost 0 bases and the J gene lost 8 bases, with 16 bases spanning the gap. The CDR3 reads CASSLDRGVLRGYTF. The CDR3 DNA reads TGTGCCAGCAGCTTAGACCGGGGGGTTCTTCGGGGCTACACCTTC.

The chain is built from TRBV30 and TRBJ1-2; perhaps TRBD1 as D (6 bases). Germline CDR1 and CDR2: GTSNPN and SVGIG (reference sequence). Trimming stripped 4 bases from V and 5 bases from J, with 8 bases between. The CDR3 is 11 residues long. The CDR3 region has the DNA TGTGCCTGGACCCAGGGGTATGGCTACACCTTC. Its translation: CAWTQGYGYTF.

V gene TRBV30 combines with J gene TRBJ1-1; unclear D gene. Germline V gene sequence: CDR1 GTSNPN, CDR2 SVGIG (reference sequence). The CDR3 is 14 residues long. The germline V and J ends were trimmed by 2 bases and 5 bases, with 15 bases remaining between them. CDR3 residues: CAWSKGERGTEAFF. In DNA form, the CDR3 reads TGTGCCTGGAGTAAGGGAGAACGTGGGACTGAAGCTTTCTTT.

Here the CDR3 DNA reads TGTGCCAGCAGCGTAGGGACGTGGGGGGCTATGGGAAACACCATATATTTT. As protein: CASSVGTWGAMGNTIYF. The chain links TRBV9 to TRBJ1-3; TRBD1 is a possible D gene (6 bases). Deletions cut 0 bases from V and 4 bases from J, with 17 bases between. Looked up from germline, CDR1 is SGDLS and CDR2 is YYNGEE. The CDR3 is 17 amino acids.

The chain couples TRBV27 to TRBJ1-6; D is unresolved. The CDR3 sequence is 13 residues long. V was trimmed by 5 bases and J by 7 bases, leaving 9 bases between them. From germline, CDR1 is MNHEY and CDR2 SMNVEV (reference sequence). The CDR3 region is CASSGRANSPLHF. The CDR3 DNA is TGTGCCAGCAGTGGTAGGGCGAATTCACCCCTCCACTTT.

The CDR3 reads CATSKRTGQGYNEQFF. DNA of the CDR3: TGTGCCACCAGCAAGAGGACGGGACAAGGCTACAATGAGCAGTTCTTC. V usage is TRBV15 and J usage is TRBJ2-1, with a tentative D call TRBD1 (6 bases). This CDR3 is built from 16 residues. V lost 4 bases, J lost 3 bases, and 16 bases lay in between. Germline V lookup: CDR1 LNHNV, CDR2 YYDKDF (reference sequence). The variable domain in full, completed from reference TRBV15 and TRBJ2-1, reads DAMVIQNPRYQVTQFGKPVTLSCSQTLNHNVMYWYQQKSSQAPKLLFHYYDKDFNNEADTPDNFQSRRPNTSFCFLDIRSPGLGDTAMYLCATSKRTGQGYNEQFFGPGTRLTVL.

The chain is built from TRBV5-6 and TRBJ1-2, with unresolved D. CDR1 and CDR2 (germline): SGHDT, YYEEEE. The CDR3 covers 14 residues. The V end was cut by 3 bases, the J end by 1 base, with 10 bases between. The CDR3 DNA sequence: TGTGCCAGCAGCTCGGATATCAATAACTATGGCTACACCTTC. Its protein is CASSSDINNYGYTF.

This sequence joins TRBV28 and TRBJ2-7; D not certain. The germline V gene encodes CDR1 MDHEN and CDR2 SYDVKM. The CDR3 runs 13 residues. The V gene lost 6 bases and the J gene lost 5 bases, with 14 bases spanning the gap. CDR3 amino acids: CASSYGRVDEQYF. DNA of the CDR3: TGTGCCAGCAGCTACGGTCGTGTGGACGAGCAGTACTTC.